The 8 T cell receptor beta chains given below trace back to one sample, sequenced in a study of cytomegalovirus exposure and HLA in healthy donors. PCR employed 60 Vbeta and 13 Jbeta primers. Assay used: immunoSEQ multiplex PCR; TCRdb lists only in-frame clones, some missing. Here the sample spans 160,000 or so clones, 80% being singletons. The sequenced sample consisted of PBMCs. The receptors were sampled from a man aged 18 to 30 in good health and CMV-seropositive.

This chain links TRBV6-4 with TRBJ2-5, with 7 nucleotides matching TRBD2. The tail of the sequence fits TRBJ2-7 better, so the J call may be wrong. Germline CDR1 and CDR2: MRHNA and SNTAGT. The CDR3 loop spans 14 amino acids. DNA of the CDR3: TGTGCCAGCAGTGACTCGACTAGCTTTCGCGAGCAGTACTTC. It yields the protein CASSDSTSFREQYF.

This chain uses TRBV19 with TRBJ2-7; the D gene is possibly TRBD1 (6 bases). V lost 5 bases to trimming and J lost 0 bases, with 14 bases between them. The germline gives CDR1 LNHDA, CDR2 SQIVND (reference sequence). The CDR3 is 15 amino acids. CDR3 protein: CASSPQPGASYEQYF. The CDR3, as DNA: TGTGCCAGTAGTCCCCAGCCAGGGGCCTCCTACGAGCAGTACTTC.

The CDR3 DNA sequence: TGTGCCAGCAGTGTATTTCCGGGGAGTACTGAAGCTTTCTTT. Protein: CASSVFPGSTEAFF. The gene calls are TRBV2 and TRBJ1-1; D unresolved. The CDR3 is 14 residues long. V lost 4 bases and J lost 5, with 14 bases in between. Germline V lookup: CDR1 SNHLY, CDR2 FYNNEI.

The chain carries TRBV27 and TRBJ2-6, with D tentatively TRBD1 (6 bases). The V gene lost 6 bases and the J gene lost 0 bases, with 18 bases spanning the gap. This CDR3 region has 18 residues. In germline, CDR1 is MNHEY, CDR2 SMNVEV (reference sequence). The CDR3 nucleotides are TGTGCCAGCAGGGACAGAAGCGCAAGTTACTCTGGGGCCAACGTCCTGACTTTC. Translating it yields CASRDRSASYSGANVLTF.

The gene calls are TRBV9 and TRBJ2-7; 8 bases are shared with TRBD2. V shed 0 bases, J shed 2 bases, and the junction held 4 bases outside the gene matches. Germline CDR1 SGDLS, CDR2 YYNGEE. The CDR3 is 15 amino acids. The CDR3 DNA reads as TGTGCCAGCAGCGTAGATAGCGGGAAGACCTACGAGCAGTACTTC. Translation gives CASSVDSGKTYEQYF.

The J gene is TRBJ1-2, the V gene TRBV7-9; 7 bases line up with TRBD1. Germline V gene data show CDR1 as SEHNR and CDR2 as FQNEAQ (reference sequence). With V trimmed by 6 bases and J by 8 bases, 15 bases remained unmatched. This CDR3 has 15 residues. The CDR3 sequence: CASSSQLQGQGGYTF. For the CDR3, the DNA is TGTGCCAGCAGTTCTCAACTACAGGGGCAAGGGGGCTACACCTTC.

This clone was counted only a few times. The chain recombines TRBV7-8 with TRBJ2-4, with TRBD1 identical over 11 bases. Germline trimming cut 5 bases from V and 8 bases from J; bases unmatched to any gene: 14. Germline-derived CDR1 and CDR2 are SGHVS and FQNEAQ. The CDR3 has 17 residues. This chain's CDR3 is CASSPRGRDRGFYIQYF. The CDR3 nucleotides read TGTGCCAGCAGCCCCCGTGGCCGGGACAGGGGGTTTTACATTCAGTACTTC.

CDR3 sequence (DNA): TGTGCCAGCACCCCGGGATACAATGAGCAGTTCTTC. The encoded protein is CASTPGYNEQFF. The chain carries TRBV6-5 and TRBJ2-1; weak D call: TRBD2 (5 bases). The CDR3 has 12 amino acids. Between the trimmed V and J ends, which lost 7 bases and 4 bases, there was a span of 8 bases. Germline CDR1 reads MNHEY; CDR2 reads SVGAGI.